The 32 T cell receptor beta chains presented below share a single source sample, sequenced in a study of cytomegalovirus exposure and HLA in healthy donors. 60 Vbeta and 13 Jbeta primers were used in PCR. The method was immunoSEQ multiplex PCR; TCRdb's version includes in-frame clones alone and lacks a portion of them. The sample records approximately 120,000 clones, roughly 76% being singletons. Sample: PBMCs. The receptor set was obtained from a woman aged 55-69 years in good health and CMV-seropositive.

The rearrangement uses TRBV2 and TRBJ2-7, with 8 bases that match TRBD2. V gave up 10 bases and J gave up 2 bases; unmatched junction bases: 10. The CDR3 consists of 14 residues. The germline V gene encodes CDR1 SNHLY and CDR2 FYNNEI. The CDR3 loop reads CATKGAGGTYEQYF. CDR3 coding DNA: TGTGCCACCAAGGGTGCGGGGGGAACCTACGAGCAGTACTTC.

The rearrangement links TRBV9 to TRBJ2-3; weak D call: TRBD2 (6 bases). V was cut by 0 bases and J by 2 bases, with 10 bases left in between. Per germline, CDR1 SGDLS and CDR2 YYNGEE. The CDR3 is 15 amino acids. CDR3 region: CASSVAVRDTDTQYF. The CDR3 DNA reads as TGTGCCAGCAGCGTAGCAGTGCGGGACACAGATACGCAGTATTTT.

The chain couples TRBV29-1 to TRBJ2-5, with 12 bases matching TRBD2. J lost 5 bases, V lost 7 bases, and 5 bases had no gene match. This CDR3 has 13 amino acids. Germline-derived CDR1 and CDR2 are SQVTM and ANQGSEA. The CDR3 DNA reads as TGCAGCGCCCCGACTAGCGGGGGTGAGACCCAGTACTTC. Protein sequence: CSAPTSGGETQYF.

The chain links TRBV7-3 to TRBJ2-5, with TRBD2 matching over 8 bases. The CDR3 extends over 15 amino acids. Germline V CDR1 and CDR2: SGHTA, FQGTGA. The J segment lost 4 bases and the V segment lost 7 bases, leaving 11 bases of the junction unmatched. The CDR3 is CASTAGGAVGETQYF. The CDR3 DNA reads TGTGCCAGCACTGCGGGGGGCGCCGTCGGAGAGACCCAGTACTTC.

This sequence joins TRBV7-9 and TRBJ2-4, with TRBD2 identical over 8 bases. The CDR3 extends over 16 amino acids. Unmatched junction bases numbered 9, after V lost 6 bases and J lost 2 bases. Germline assignment: CDR1 SEHNR and CDR2 FQNEAQ (reference sequence). The DNA of the CDR3 is TGTGCCAGCAGGGACCTAGCGGGTGTAACCAAAAACATTCAGTACTTC. Its protein product is CASRDLAGVTKNIQYF.

This clone has just one count. The chain recombines TRBV5-6 with TRBJ2-3; 7 nucleotides agree with TRBD2. The length of the CDR3 is 16 residues. Germline assignment: CDR1 SGHDT and CDR2 YYEEEE. V was pared by 0 bases and J by 1 base, with 5 bases of the junction left unmatched. The CDR3 bases are TGTGCCAGCAGCTTGGTCTCTAGCGGCCGCACAGATACGCAGTATTTT. It encodes CASSLVSSGRTDTQYF.

This sequence joins TRBV11-2 and TRBJ2-7; a possible D gene is TRBD1 (6 bases). V was cut by 4 bases and J by 4 bases, with 20 bases left in between. Germline CDR1 is SGHAT and CDR2 is FQNNGV. The CDR3 contains 16 residues. The CDR3 loop is CASSSPPGHRDYEQYF. The CDR3 nucleotides read TGTGCCAGCAGCTCCCCCCCGGGACACAGGGATTACGAGCAGTACTTC.

This clone was picked up a small number of times. Other DNA sequences in this specimen translate into the identical CDR3. The V gene is TRBV7-2, the J gene TRBJ2-5, with TRBD1 matching over 8 bases. The CDR3 spans 13 residues. V lost 3 bases, J lost 5 bases, and 2 bases stayed unmatched. Germline V gene data show CDR1 as SGHTA and CDR2 as FQGNSA. The DNA of the CDR3 is TGTGCCAGCAGCTTTCAGGGGGCCGAGACCCAGTACTTC. As protein: CASSFQGAETQYF.

The chain joins TRBV7-2 to TRBJ1-2; D remains ambiguous. Germline CDR1 SGHTA, CDR2 FQGNSA. The CDR3 covers 15 residues. V was pared by 5 bases and J by 1 base, with 14 bases between. This CDR3 is CASSPSVGYNYGYTF. DNA for the CDR3: TGTGCCAGCAGCCCCTCCGTCGGGTATAACTATGGCTACACCTTC.

The genes are TRBV7-9 and TRBJ1-4; D might be TRBD1 (6 bases). Germline values: CDR1 SEHNR, CDR2 FQNEAQ (reference sequence). This CDR3 is 14 amino acids long. Trimming took 1 base from V and 5 from J, leaving 8 bases between them. The CDR3 nucleotides are TGTGCCAGCAGCTTAGTGCAGGGGAATGAAAAACTGTTTTTT. Its protein product is CASSLVQGNEKLFF.

The V and J genes are TRBV7-2 and TRBJ1-3, with no clear D. V lost 1 base and J lost 0, with 7 bases in between. Per germline, CDR1 SGHTA and CDR2 FQGNSA. This CDR3 contains 15 residues. The CDR3 bases are TGTGCCAGCAGCTTAGGCGCTTACTCTGGAAACACCATATATTTT. Translating gives CASSLGAYSGNTIYF.

The CDR3 DNA follows: TGTGCCAGCAGCGTAGAAGGTAGCTCCAATGAGCAGTTCTTC. Translating it yields CASSVEGSSNEQFF. The chain carries TRBV9 and TRBJ2-1; D gene ambiguous. CDR3 length equals 14 residues. V was clipped by 0 bases and J by 6 bases, with 10 bases between them. Per the germline V gene, CDR1 is SGDLS and CDR2 is YYNGEE.

There are a few counts of this clone. The chain is built from TRBV10-2 and TRBJ2-7; 10 bases align to TRBD2. The germline gives CDR1 WSHSY, CDR2 SAAADI. CDR3 size: 13 residues. V lost 10 bases, J lost 4 bases, and 7 bases stayed unmatched. DNA for the CDR3: TGCGCCATACAGACTAGCGGGCATTACGAGCAGTACTTC. Translating gives CAIQTSGHYEQYF.

Notes on this clone: Other DNA sequences in this specimen translate into the identical CDR3. The chain is built from TRBV27 and TRBJ1-1, with D possibly TRBD1 on 6 matching bases. Trimming cost V 4 bases and J 3 bases, with 12 bases left between them. The CDR3 covers 14 residues. Germline V CDR1 and CDR2: MNHEY, SMNVEV (reference sequence). The CDR3 is CASSWGGVDTEAFF. As DNA, the CDR3 is TGTGCCAGCAGTTGGGGGGGCGTAGACACTGAAGCTTTCTTT.

The chain joins TRBV30 to TRBJ1-2; D not resolved. The CDR3 has 14 residues. The V end was cut by 4 bases, the J end by 2 bases, with 14 bases between. Germline V gives CDR1 GTSNPN, CDR2 SVGIG (reference sequence). This chain's CDR3 is CAWTPRTNNYGYTF. CDR3 nucleotides: TGTGCCTGGACACCTAGAACTAACAACTATGGCTACACCTTC.

This chain joins TRBV28 and TRBJ1-5; D may be TRBD1 (6 bases). Germline values: CDR1 MDHEN, CDR2 SYDVKM. V lost 6 bases to trimming and J lost 4 bases, with 10 bases between them. The CDR3 spans 13 residues. The CDR3 bases are TGTGCCAGCAGGTGGACAGCTAATCAGCCCCAGCATTTT. Its protein is CASRWTANQPQHF.

In this sample, this clone turned up once. The chain uses TRBV19 and TRBJ2-5; unclear D gene. In germline, CDR1 is LNHDA, CDR2 SQIVND (reference sequence). The CDR3 has 12 residues. V was shortened by 5 bases and J by 5 bases, with 9 bases between the two germline ends. The CDR3 DNA sequence: TGTGCCAGTAGTGCCCACAAGGAGACCCAGTACTTC. Translated: CASSAHKETQYF.

This chain links TRBV7-8 with TRBJ1-2, with TRBD1 matching over 9 bases. The length of the CDR3 is 13 residues. Trimming cost V 4 bases and J 6 bases; bases outside gene matches: 3. Per the germline V gene, CDR1 is SGHVS and CDR2 is FQNEAQ. The CDR3 region has the DNA TGTGCCAGCAGCTCGACAGGGGGGAATGGCTACACCTTC. Protein sequence: CASSSTGGNGYTF.

This clone was counted only a few times. V usage is TRBV7-8 and J usage is TRBJ2-7, with a tentative D call TRBD2 (5 bases). The CDR3 extends over 15 amino acids. V gave up 4 bases and J gave up 0 bases, with 13 bases separating them. Germline V gene sequence: CDR1 SGHVS, CDR2 FQNEAQ. CDR3 in DNA: TGTGCCAGCAGCTGGGCGGACTCGCACTCCTACGAGCAGTACTTC. This gives the protein CASSWADSHSYEQYF. The full variable domain, with the rest looked up from reference TRBV7-8 and TRBJ2-7, is GAGVSQSPRYKVAKRGQDVALRCDPISGHVSLFWYQQALGQGPEFLTYFQNEAQLDKSGLPSDRFFAERPEGSVSTLKIQRTQQEDSAVYLCASSWADSHSYEQYFGPGTRLTVT.

This chain uses TRBV5-6 with TRBJ2-1; 7 nucleotides agree with TRBD2. V lost 1 base to trimming and J lost 4 bases; unmatched junction nucleotides: 14. The germline CDR1 and CDR2 sequences are SGHDT and YYEEEE. There are 18 residues in the CDR3. CDR3 bases: TGTGCCAGCAGCTTGTTCATGCCGACAGCGGGGTTTTACAATGAGCAGTTCTTC. Protein product: CASSLFMPTAGFYNEQFF.

The chain is built from TRBV6-5 and TRBJ1-2; 8 bases align to TRBD1. This CDR3 has 15 residues. Germline-derived CDR1 and CDR2 are MNHEY and SVGAGI. V lost 6 bases, J lost 6 bases, and 12 bases stayed unmatched. Here the CDR3 DNA reads TGTGCCAGCAGCAAGCTCGGACAGGGTCGGGATGGCTACACCTTC. Protein: CASSKLGQGRDGYTF.

This clone was observed a single time. V gene TRBV30 combines with J gene TRBJ1-6, with D unclear. V dropped 2 bases and J dropped 7 bases, with 9 bases sitting between them. Germline V gene sequence: CDR1 GTSNPN, CDR2 SVGIG (reference sequence). CDR3 size: 13 residues. The CDR3 sequence: CAWSSSFNSPLHF. In DNA, the CDR3 is TGTGCCTGGAGTTCGAGCTTCAATTCACCCCTCCACTTT.

This clone was seen a few times. V usage is TRBV19 and J usage is TRBJ1-2, with D possibly matching TRBD1 (5 bases). Per the germline V gene, CDR1 is LNHDA and CDR2 is SQIVND (reference sequence). V was trimmed by 10 bases and J by 7 bases, leaving 13 bases between them. This CDR3 has 11 amino acids. The chain's CDR3 is CATTGGGGYTF. For the CDR3, the DNA is TGTGCCACCACAGGCGGCGGTGGCTACACCTTC.

This clone was observed a handful of times. V gene TRBV7-6 combines with J gene TRBJ2-2; 8 bases align to TRBD2. This CDR3 has 16 amino acids. The germline V gene encodes CDR1 SGHVS and CDR2 FNYEAQ. The junction had 11 bases not matched to a gene; V was cut back by 6 bases and J by 5 bases. The CDR3 DNA reads TGTGCCAGCAGTACCCGGGGGGTAGCGGGGACCGGGGAGCTGTTTTTT. Its protein product is CASSTRGVAGTGELFF. Variable domain in full (rest from reference TRBV7-6 and TRBJ2-2): GAGVSQSPRYKVTKRGQDVALRCDPISGHVSLYWYRQALGQGPEFLTYFNYEAQQDKSGLPNDRFSAERPEGSISTLTIQRTEQRDSAMYRCASSTRGVAGTGELFFGEGSRLTVL.

The genes are TRBV19 and TRBJ1-1; tentatively, D is TRBD1 (6 bases). Germline-derived CDR1 and CDR2 are LNHDA and SQIVND (reference sequence). V was pared by 5 bases and J by 4 bases, with 20 bases between. This CDR3 region has 16 residues. CDR3 region: CASSGARGGGSTEAFF. CDR3 sequence (DNA): TGTGCCAGTAGTGGGGCCAGGGGTGGGGGATCCACTGAAGCTTTCTTT.

This clone was seen more than once but under ten times. The chain carries TRBV30 and TRBJ1-6; 7 bases are a match to TRBD1. V dropped 6 bases and J dropped 7; count of bases not matched to a gene: 6. This CDR3 is built from 13 residues. The V gene's germline CDR1 is GTSNPN and CDR2 SVGIG (reference sequence). The CDR3 nucleotides are TGTGCCTGTCGAGGGACAGTCAATTCACCCCTCCACTTT. Amino acids: CACRGTVNSPLHF.

CDR3 residues: CASSEQGYNYGYTF. CDR3 nucleotide sequence: TGTGCCAGCAGTGAACAGGGCTATAACTATGGCTACACCTTC. This rearrangement joins TRBV25-1 to TRBJ1-2; weak D call: TRBD1 (5 bases). This CDR3 spans 14 amino acids. Between the trimmed V and J ends, which lost 2 bases and 1 base, there was a span of 8 bases. The germline V gene encodes CDR1 MGHDK and CDR2 SYGVNS.

The rearrangement uses TRBV7-8 and TRBJ1-5; no clear D gene. Trimming removed 5 bases at V and 2 bases at J, with 16 bases between. Germline-derived CDR1 and CDR2 are SGHVS and FQNEAQ. The CDR3 length is 16 residues. The CDR3 DNA is TGTGCCAGCAGCCTATGGGAGGGAGTGGGCAATCAGCCCCAGCATTTT. Residues: CASSLWEGVGNQPQHF.

The chain uses TRBV7-9 and TRBJ1-1, with TRBD1 identical over 8 bases. The CDR3 spans 16 residues. Germline CDR1 is SEHNR and CDR2 is FQNEAQ (reference sequence). V lost 5 bases and J lost 0; bases outside the gene matches: 8. CDR3 in amino acids: CASSPGGPTMNTEAFF. The CDR3 DNA is TGTGCCAGCAGCCCAGGGGGCCCAACTATGAACACTGAAGCTTTCTTT.

Only one count was recorded for this clone. The rearrangement joins TRBV7-9 to TRBJ1-5, with TRBD1 matching 10 bases. This CDR3 is 16 amino acids long. Per germline, CDR1 SEHNR and CDR2 FQNEAQ (reference sequence). V shed 5 bases, J shed 6 bases, and the junction held 10 bases outside the gene matches. The CDR3 here is CASSHSDRGFSQPQHF. CDR3 nucleotide sequence: TGTGCCAGCAGCCATTCGGACAGGGGGTTCAGTCAGCCCCAGCATTTT.

V usage is TRBV4-2 and J usage is TRBJ2-1; a possible D gene is TRBD2 (6 bases). V was cut by 0 bases and J by 6 bases, with 15 bases left in between. From germline, CDR1 is LGHNA and CDR2 YNFKEQ. CDR3 size: 16 residues. CDR3: CASSQDSTGEPNEQFF. CDR3 DNA sequence: TGTGCCAGCAGCCAAGATAGTACGGGGGAACCCAATGAGCAGTTCTTC.

This clone showed up just once. This chain links TRBV20-1 with TRBJ1-2; TRBD1 might be the D (6 bases). Germline loops: CDR1 DFQATT, CDR2 SNEGSKA (reference sequence). The CDR3 has 10 amino acids. V was trimmed by 5 bases and J by 11 bases, leaving 12 bases between them. CDR3 bases: TGCAGTGCTTCTGGACAGATATACACCTTC. Encoded protein: CSASGQIYTF.